A single sample is the source of the 31 T cell receptor beta chains below, sequenced in a study of blood T cells in healthy people across ages (dated by TCRdb to between 2014 and 2017). Library construction relied on 5' RACE. Sequencing was carried out with an Illumina HiSeq 2500. A second PCR of about 6 to 12 cycles was run with a J-beta primer mix and a sample-barcoded 5' primer. TCRdb reprocessing: public reads trimmed at Q25 with fastp, clones called with MiXCR, in-frame beta chains kept. One record per CDR3 amino acid sequence lists the most common genes and DNA. The sample includes under 750,000 distinct CDR3 sequences, with 47% observed a single time. The ten most abundant clones make up 20% to 25% of the sample. The sample was blood. Source of these receptors: an elderly man in good health.

This clonotype was found a few times. The chain employs TRBV7-9 and TRBJ2-7; 10 bases align to TRBD2. The length of the CDR3 is 15 residues. The germline CDR1 and CDR2 sequences are SEHNR and FQNEAQ (reference sequence). V lost 5 bases to trimming and J lost 4 bases; unmatched junction nucleotides: 8. Here the CDR3 reads CASSLRTSGQYEQYF. CDR3 bases: TGTGCCAGCAGCCTTAGGACTAGCGGCCAGTACGAGCAGTACTTC.

Comment on this clonotype: This may come from a read error, since a much larger clone is one base off. The V gene is TRBV7-9, the J gene TRBJ2-4, with D possibly TRBD1 on 6 matching bases. This CDR3 is 18 amino acids long. The germline CDR1 and CDR2 sequences are SEHNR and FQNEAQ (reference sequence). The V end was cut by 1 base, the J end by 13 bases, with 29 bases between. Here the CDR3 DNA reads TGTGCCAGCAGCTTAGTCGGAGGAGACAGGACCGACTCCTACAAGCAGTACTTC. Translated, it gives CASSLVGGDRTDSYKQYF.

As to this clonotype: Since a much larger clone is just one base distant, this may be a read error. The chain joins TRBV6-1 to TRBJ2-7; 11 bases are shared with TRBD2. CDR3 length: 16 amino acids. V lost 3 bases, J lost 7 bases, and 11 bases stayed unmatched. Germline-derived CDR1 and CDR2 are MNHNS and SASEGT. CDR3 coding DNA: TGTGCCAGCAGTGACCTAGCGGGAGGTTCCTACAATGAGCAGTACTTC. This codes for CASSDLAGGSYNEQYF.

This clonotype was seen more than once but under ten times. V gene TRBV6-1 combines with J gene TRBJ2-7; D may be TRBD2 (5 bases). The J call may be faulty, since TRBJ2-5 better matches the DNA end. This CDR3 is built from 13 residues. Per germline, CDR1 MNHNS and CDR2 SASEGT. The CDR3 DNA reads TGTGCCAGCAGTGAACCGGGAAGGGAGACCCAGTACTTC. It translates to CASSEPGRETQYF.

In nucleotides, the CDR3 is TGCAGTGCTAGAGGGTCGGGGATCGGCGGCTACACCTTC. This encodes CSARGSGIGGYTF. V usage is TRBV20-1 and J usage is TRBJ1-2; D ambiguous. Germline V gene lookup returns CDR1 DFQATT and CDR2 SNEGSKA (reference sequence). This CDR3 comprises 13 residues. Trimming pared 1 base from V and 8 bases from J, leaving 14 bases between.

This chain connects TRBV5-1 to TRBJ2-2; D is tentatively TRBD1 or TRBD2 (5 bases each). The V and J ends lost 4 bases and 6 bases respectively, with 19 bases between them. The CDR3 extends over 16 amino acids. Germline-derived CDR1 and CDR2 are SGHRS and YFSETQ. This CDR3 is CASSLGGGVSPGELFF. CDR3 in DNA: TGCGCCAGCAGCCTGGGTGGGGGTGTTTCCCCCGGGGAGCTGTTTTTT.

This clonotype was seen only a few times. J is TRBJ1-2 and V is TRBV20-1, with a weak D call TRBD1 (6 bases). The CDR3 is 13 residues long. The germline CDR1 and CDR2 sequences are DFQATT and SNEGSKA (reference sequence). V lost 0 bases to trimming and J lost 8 bases, with 13 bases between them. The CDR3 DNA is TGCAGTGCTAGAGATCAACCAGGGGAGGGCTACACCTTC. Protein: CSARDQPGEGYTF.

The rearrangement links TRBV3-1 to TRBJ1-2, with D maybe TRBD1 (6 bases). The CDR3 is made up of 14 amino acids. Trimming cost V 4 bases and J 3 bases, with 12 bases left between them. Looked up from germline, CDR1 is LGHDT and CDR2 is YNNKEL (reference sequence). DNA for the CDR3: TGTGCCAGCAGCCCCAGGGACAACTACTATGGCTACACCTTC. Its translation is CASSPRDNYYGYTF.

The CDR3 spells CASSLGRGAGPADTQYF. CDR3 in DNA: TGTGCCAGCAGCTTAGGGAGGGGAGCGGGGCCCGCAGATACGCAGTATTTT. The rearrangement links TRBV7-2 to TRBJ2-3, with 7 bases aligning to TRBD2. The CDR3 is 17 amino acids. Trimming took 1 base from V and 4 from J; bases not matched to a gene: 11. Germline V CDR1 and CDR2: SGHTA, FQGNSA.

The V gene is TRBV6-2 or TRBV6-3, the J gene TRBJ2-1, with 10 nucleotides matching TRBD2. The length of the CDR3 is 14 residues. V trimming: 2 bases; J trimming: 9 bases; junction bases outside the gene matches: 4. The germline V gene encodes CDR1 MNHEY and CDR2 SVGEGT. The CDR3 spells CASSYGTSDGEQFF. The CDR3 DNA reads as TGTGCCAGCAGTTACGGGACTAGCGACGGTGAGCAGTTCTTC.

This chain joins TRBV21-1 and TRBJ1-2. TRBV21-1 is recorded as a pseudogene. The length of the CDR3 is 14 residues. CDR3 amino acids: CASSSGRVGYGYTF. CDR3 sequence (DNA): TGTGCCAGCAGCAGTGGACGGGTTGGCTATGGCTACACCTTC.

The V and J genes are TRBV9 and TRBJ1-5; TRBD1 agrees at 12 bases. This CDR3 is 15 amino acids long. CDR1 and CDR2 (germline): SGDLS, YYNGEE. The J segment lost 4 bases and the V segment lost 3 bases, leaving 2 bases of the junction unmatched. The CDR3 reads CASSEGQGANQPQHF. In DNA form, the CDR3 reads TGTGCCAGCAGCGAGGGACAGGGGGCGAATCAGCCCCAGCATTTT. Using reference TRBV9 and TRBJ1-5 for the parts outside the CDR3, the full variable domain is DSGVTQTPKHLITATGQRVTLRCSPRSGDLSVYWYQQSLDQGLQFLIQYYNGEERAKGNILERFSAQQFPDLHSELNLSSLELGDSALYFCASSEGQGANQPQHFGDGTRLSIL.

This clonotype was detected a few times. The rearrangement uses TRBV4-3 and TRBJ2-5; 8 bases align to TRBD1. Germline loops: CDR1 LGHNA, CDR2 YSLEER. V lost 1 base and J lost 5; bases outside the gene matches: 6. This CDR3 has 15 amino acids. CDR3 nucleotides: TGCGCCAGCAGCCAAGGAAGGACAGGGCGGGAGACCCAGTACTTC. Protein product: CASSQGRTGRETQYF.

This clonotype was observed a single time. A much larger clone sits a single nucleotide away, making a read error possible. The V call is TRBV29-1, the J call TRBJ2-5; weak D call: TRBD1 (6 bases). The J call may be incorrect, as the DNA end agrees better with TRBJ2-1. CDR1 and CDR2 from the germline V gene are SQVTM and ANQGSEA. The CDR3 is 12 residues long. CDR3 bases: TGCAGCGCAGGGACACTACAAGAGACCCAGTTCTTC. Encoded protein: CSAGTLQETQFF.

In its sample, this clonotype was seen many times. The CDR3 loop reads CASSATPGLADTGELFF. The CDR3 nucleotides read TGTGCCAGCAGCGCCACTCCGGGACTAGCGGATACCGGGGAGCTGTTTTTT. The V gene is TRBV6-5, the J gene TRBJ2-2; 11 bases align to TRBD2. The CDR3 spans 17 residues. Germline CDR1 MNHEY, CDR2 SVGAGI. V lost 6 bases, J lost 5 bases, and 11 bases stayed unmatched.

The CDR3 loop is CASSLGQEGANVLTF. Here the CDR3 DNA reads TGCGCCAGCAGCTTGGGACAGGAAGGGGCCAACGTCCTGACTTTC. The rearrangement joins TRBV5-1 to TRBJ2-6; TRBD1 is a possible D gene (6 bases). V lost 0 bases, J lost 4 bases, and 8 bases lay in between. This CDR3 comprises 15 residues. Germline CDR1 SGHRS, CDR2 YFSETQ.

This clonotype was counted a few times. CDR3 region: CASSATGGQETQYF. The CDR3 nucleotides are TGTGCCAGCAGCGCCACAGGGGGCCAAGAGACCCAGTACTTC. J is TRBJ2-5 and V is TRBV12-3 or TRBV12-4; 8 nucleotides align to TRBD1. V was clipped by 6 bases and J by 1 base; unmatched bases: 4. The CDR3 extends over 14 amino acids.

This clonotype is labeled medium-sized (0.01 to 0.1%). The chain is built from TRBV6-5 and TRBJ2-7; TRBD1 matches 7 bases. The germline V gene has CDR1 MNHEY and CDR2 SVGAGI. Losses at the gene ends were 10 bases for V and 5 bases for J; bases not matched to a gene: 5. The CDR3 spans 11 residues. CDR3 amino acids: CATTGVHEQYF. DNA for the CDR3: TGTGCCACCACAGGGGTCCACGAGCAGTACTTC.

The sample holds many counts of this clonotype. The gene calls are TRBV6-5 and TRBJ2-7; D possibly corresponds to TRBD2 (5 bases). Trimming removed 8 bases at V and 1 base at J, with 15 bases between. Germline values: CDR1 MNHEY, CDR2 SVGAGI. The length of the CDR3 is 14 residues. CDR3 nucleotide sequence: TGTGCCAGCGGGAGAAGCTCAGTTTCCTACGAGCAGTACTTC. Translated: CASGRSSVSYEQYF.

This clonotype has just a few counts. CDR3 region: CASGARGHSYNEQFF. CDR3 in DNA: TGTGCCAGTGGGGCCAGGGGCCACTCCTACAATGAGCAGTTCTTC. This chain links TRBV25-1 with TRBJ2-1, with D maybe TRBD1 (6 bases). The CDR3 loop spans 15 amino acids. Germline V gives CDR1 MGHDK, CDR2 SYGVNS. Trimming shortened V by 9 bases and J by 0 bases, and 15 bases separated the two germline ends.

V is TRBV29-1 and J is TRBJ2-7; D may correspond to TRBD1 or TRBD2 (5 bases each). The J call is in doubt because the DNA end fits TRBJ2-5 better. The CDR3 runs 15 residues. In germline, CDR1 is SQVTM, CDR2 ANQGSEA. The CDR3 loop is CSVGDGLRVGETQYF. The CDR3 nucleotides read TGCAGCGTTGGGGACGGCTTAAGGGTAGGGGAGACCCAGTACTTC.

This clonotype was observed at least ten times. The V call is TRBV7-3, the J call TRBJ2-7; no definite D call. Trimming took off 5 bases at V and 4 bases at J, with 12 bases between the two ends. Germline-derived CDR1 and CDR2 are SGHTA and FQGTGA. The CDR3 sequence is 13 residues long. CDR3 sequence (DNA): TGTGCCAGCAGCCAAGTACCCGGTTACGAGCAGTACTTC. This codes for CASSQVPGYEQYF.

The chain is built from TRBV7-2 and TRBJ2-2; D unresolved. Germline CDR1 SGHTA, CDR2 FQGNSA. This CDR3 contains 17 residues. V was trimmed by 2 bases and J by 0 bases, leaving 13 bases between them. The DNA for the CDR3 is TGTGCCAGCAGCTTACAAATAGTTCAGACGAACACCGGGGAGCTGTTTTTT. Protein: CASSLQIVQTNTGELFF.

This chain uses TRBV4-1 with TRBJ1-4; no definite D call. V shed 0 bases and J shed 7 bases, with 9 bases lying between them. Germline CDR1 is MGHRA and CDR2 is YSYEKL. The CDR3 spans 14 residues. The CDR3 DNA reads as TGCGCCAGCAGCCAAGAGGGGATGGGTGAAAAACTGTTTTTT. It encodes CASSQEGMGEKLFF.

This clonotype was counted at least ten times. The V call is TRBV6-6, the J call TRBJ2-6; D is unclear. CDR3 length: 13 amino acids. Trimming cost V 4 bases and J 7 bases, with 8 bases left between them. The germline gives CDR1 MNHNY, CDR2 SVGAGI (reference sequence). CDR3 bases: TGTGCCAGCAGTTCTCTTGACGCCAACGTCCTGACTTTC. This translates into CASSSLDANVLTF.

The chain combines TRBV5-1 with TRBJ2-2, with D unclear. The CDR3 is 15 residues long. Germline V gives CDR1 SGHRS, CDR2 YFSETQ. Between the trimmed V and J ends, which lost 0 bases and 0 bases, there was a span of 6 bases. The CDR3 reads CASSLALANTGELFF. The CDR3 nucleotides are TGCGCCAGCAGCTTGGCCCTAGCGAACACCGGGGAGCTGTTTTTT.

V is TRBV20-1 and J is TRBJ1-6, with D maybe TRBD1 (5 bases). The CDR3 consists of 14 residues. Germline V lookup: CDR1 DFQATT, CDR2 SNEGSKA (reference sequence). The V and J ends lost 4 bases and 0 bases respectively, with 7 bases between them. This chain's CDR3 is CSATGRSYNSPLHF. The CDR3 DNA reads as TGCAGTGCTACAGGGCGCTCCTATAATTCACCCCTCCACTTT.

This clonotype was counted only a few times. The gene calls are TRBV9 and TRBJ2-3; 11 bases fit TRBD2. CDR3 length: 18 residues. Germline V gene data show CDR1 as SGDLS and CDR2 as YYNGEE. J lost 0 bases, V lost 2 bases, and 8 bases had no gene match. The CDR3: CASSVAGTSGSSTDTQYF. CDR3 DNA: TGTGCCAGCAGCGTCGCCGGGACTAGCGGCTCTAGCACAGATACGCAGTATTTT.

This clonotype was counted a few times. This rearrangement joins TRBV6-6 to TRBJ1-2; D not resolved. V lost 9 bases and J 5 bases, leaving 22 bases between the germline ends. The CDR3 has 15 residues. The germline V gene has CDR1 MNHNY and CDR2 SVGAGI (reference sequence). CDR3 in DNA: TGTGCCAGTCCATACGCCCTCCAGGACCCATATGGCTACACCTTC. Its translation: CASPYALQDPYGYTF.

This clonotype was counted at least ten times. This chain uses TRBV6-5 with TRBJ2-1; D gene unclear. Trimming removed 2 bases from V and 5 bases from J, with 10 bases in between. This CDR3 is built from 14 residues. CDR1 is MNHEY, CDR2 SVGAGI, per germline. The CDR3 is CASSYAQTDNEQFF. The CDR3, as DNA: TGTGCCAGCAGTTACGCCCAAACCGACAATGAGCAGTTCTTC.

The chain is built from TRBV6-5 and TRBJ2-7; TRBD1 matches 8 bases. The germline CDR1 and CDR2 sequences are MNHEY and SVGAGI. CDR3 length: 12 amino acids. V lost 7 bases, J lost 5 bases, and 4 bases stayed unmatched. In DNA, the CDR3 is TGTGCCAGCAAGACAGGGGATAACGAGCAGTACTTC. The encoded protein is CASKTGDNEQYF.